The 9 T cell receptor beta chains presented below share a single source sample, sequenced in a study of blood T cell repertoires in COVID-19. TCRdb's table, derived via immunoSEQ multiplex PCR, lists solely in-frame clones and lacks some. The data contain 250,000 to 300,000 clones, about 86% of them singletons. Material: peripheral blood. The receptors derive from an older woman with COVID-19, enrolled during active disease.

The chain carries TRBV5-1 and TRBJ2-1; 9 bases match TRBD2. V lost 6 bases to trimming and J lost 7 bases; unmatched junction nucleotides: 8. The CDR3 spans 14 residues. The germline V gene encodes CDR1 SGHRS and CDR2 YFSETQ. DNA of the CDR3: TGCGCCAGCATGTGGCGGGGGGGAGAAAATGAGCAGTTCTTC. Protein product: CASMWRGGENEQFF.

The rearrangement links TRBV6-5 to TRBJ1-5; D remains unclear. The CDR3 runs to 14 residues. CDR1 and CDR2 from the germline V gene are MNHEY and SVGAGI. The ends were cut back, 5 bases at V and 9 bases at J, with 17 bases in the middle. For the CDR3, the DNA is TGTGCCAGCAGTCCAACGGGATTCGCAGGGCCCCAGCATTTT. Translation gives CASSPTGFAGPQHF.

The V gene is TRBV27, the J gene TRBJ2-5; 9 bases align to TRBD1. Germline loops: CDR1 MNHEY, CDR2 SMNVEV (reference sequence). Unmatched junction bases numbered 10, after V lost 6 bases and J lost 5 bases. The CDR3 has 15 residues. DNA of the CDR3: TGTGCCAGCAGCTACAACAGGGGGCTGGGCGAGACCCAGTACTTC. As protein: CASSYNRGLGETQYF.

The chain joins TRBV24-1 to TRBJ2-5; 7 bases match TRBD2. The V segment lost 3 bases and the J segment 1 base; nucleotides outside the gene matches: 4. The CDR3 sequence is 15 residues long. The germline V gene encodes CDR1 KGHDR and CDR2 SFDVKD. The CDR3 DNA is TGTGCCACCAGTGATGGACCGGGGGGCCAAGAGACCCAGTACTTC. Its translation: CATSDGPGGQETQYF.

The chain links TRBV5-1 to TRBJ2-3; 9 positions agree with TRBD1. The V gene's germline CDR1 is SGHRS and CDR2 YFSETQ. Unmatched junction bases numbered 6, after V lost 4 bases and J lost 0 bases. The CDR3 covers 16 residues. This CDR3 is CASSPGGQGSTDTQYF. The CDR3 bases are TGCGCCAGCAGCCCGGGGGGACAGGGAAGCACAGATACGCAGTATTTT.

Only a few counts were recorded for this clone. The rearrangement joins TRBV7-9 to TRBJ1-5, with unresolved D. This CDR3 region has 12 residues. V lost 4 bases, J lost 2 bases, and 3 bases lay in between. In germline, CDR1 is SEHNR, CDR2 FQNEAQ (reference sequence). This CDR3 reads CASSSGNQPQHF. Here the CDR3 DNA reads TGTGCCAGCAGCTCGGGCAATCAGCCCCAGCATTTT.

The count of this clone is one. The rearrangement links TRBV19 to TRBJ1-2; 11 bases map to TRBD1. CDR1 LNHDA and CDR2 SQIVND come from the germline V gene (reference sequence). CDR3 length: 15 amino acids. The V segment lost 10 bases and the J segment 8 bases; nucleotides outside the gene matches: 15. The CDR3 DNA reads as TGTGCCACCGGAATCCAGGGACAGGGGGTAAAGGGCTACACCTTC. It specifies CATGIQGQGVKGYTF. Variable domain in full (rest from reference TRBV19 and TRBJ1-2): DGGITQSPKYLFRKEGQNVTLSCEQNLNHDAMYWYRQDPGQGLRLIYYSQIVNDFQKGDIAEGYSVSREKKESFPLTVTSAQKNPTAFYLCATGIQGQGVKGYTFGSGTRLTVV.

V gene TRBV2 combines with J gene TRBJ2-5; 12 bases match TRBD2. Germline V gene data show CDR1 as SNHLY and CDR2 as FYNNEI. This CDR3 has 16 amino acids. V lost 5 bases and J lost 2; bases outside the gene matches: 6. The CDR3 sequence: CASSYTSGGPQETQYF. In DNA form, the CDR3 reads TGTGCCAGCAGTTATACTAGCGGGGGGCCTCAAGAGACCCAGTACTTC.

The V gene is TRBV6-6, the J gene TRBJ1-6, with TRBD1 matching 7 bases. Germline CDR1 is MNHNY and CDR2 is SVGAGI (reference sequence). After removal of 9 bases from V and 10 bases from J, the junction contained 15 bases not matched to a gene. The CDR3 runs to 15 residues. CDR3 DNA: TGTGCCAGTAAACCGGTTACAGGGGATCGATCACCCCTCCACTTT. Encoded protein: CASKPVTGDRSPLHF.